This entry lists 22 T cell receptor beta chains sequenced from one sample in a study of OX40 agonist ivuxolimab in advanced cancers. Clones were sequenced by immunoSEQ multiplex PCR, and TCRdb holds only the in-frame ones, with some missing. Of roughly 80,000 clones listed, approximately 90% are singletons. Sample: CD4+ or CD8+ T cells sorted from blood, taken in a trial of the OX40 agonist ivuxolimab. Receptors were obtained from an adult with an advanced solid tumor such as melanoma, head and neck, liver or kidney cancer.

The chain combines TRBV6-5 with TRBJ1-1, with a tentative D call TRBD1 (6 bases). Germline CDR1 and CDR2: MNHEY and SVGAGI. Trimming took off 8 bases at V and 0 bases at J, with 13 bases between the two ends. This CDR3 is 14 amino acids long. In nucleotides, the CDR3 is TGTGCCAGCTCGCTCGGACAGCTGAACACTGAAGCTTTCTTT. This gives the protein CASSLGQLNTEAFF.

This rearrangement joins TRBV7-6 to TRBJ2-7; 12 bases fit TRBD1. V gave up 0 bases and J gave up 6 bases; unmatched junction bases: 6. Germline CDR1 reads SGHVS; CDR2 reads FNYEAQ. The CDR3 has 16 amino acids. CDR3 sequence (DNA): TGTGCCAGCAGCTTAGCCTCCGGGACAGGGGGCTTCGAGCAGTACTTC. Translating gives CASSLASGTGGFEQYF.

This rearrangement joins TRBV5-1 to TRBJ1-1, with D perhaps TRBD1 (5 bases). The germline V gene encodes CDR1 SGHRS and CDR2 YFSETQ. The germline V and J ends were trimmed by 4 bases and 1 base, with 11 bases remaining between them. CDR3 length: 14 residues. The CDR3 here is CASSLSGSNTEAFF. The CDR3 bases are TGCGCCAGCAGCCTGTCAGGGTCGAACACTGAAGCTTTCTTT.

The CDR3 loop is CASSVLAGGGEQFF. The CDR3, as DNA: TGTGCCAGCAGCGTGCTAGCGGGAGGGGGTGAGCAGTTCTTC. The chain combines TRBV9 with TRBJ2-1; 12 positions match TRBD2. The CDR3 loop spans 14 amino acids. V shed 2 bases and J 9 bases; nucleotides not matched to a gene: 3. From germline, CDR1 is SGDLS and CDR2 YYNGEE. The full variable domain, in which reference TRBV9 and TRBJ2-1 provide the parts outside the CDR3, is DSGVTQTPKHLITATGQRVTLRCSPRSGDLSVYWYQQSLDQGLQFLIQYYNGEERAKGNILERFSAQQFPDLHSELNLSSLELGDSALYFCASSVLAGGGEQFFGPGTRLTVL.

The rearrangement joins TRBV10-3 to TRBJ2-1; D possibly corresponds to TRBD1 (6 bases). V shed 6 bases and J shed 0 bases, with 15 bases lying between them. CDR1 and CDR2 (germline): ENHRY, SYGVKD. The CDR3 extends over 16 amino acids. CDR3 coding DNA: TGTGCCATCAGAGCATCACAGGGATTCTCCTACAATGAGCAGTTCTTC. Residues: CAIRASQGFSYNEQFF.

The chain has TRBV5-1 and TRBJ1-4; 9 bases line up with TRBD1. Germline trimming cut 2 bases from V and 4 bases from J; bases unmatched to any gene: 6. The CDR3 extends over 16 amino acids. Germline V CDR1 and CDR2: SGHRS, YFSETQ. CDR3 protein: CASSFYGTGSNEKLFF. The CDR3 DNA reads as TGCGCCAGCAGCTTTTATGGGACAGGGAGTAATGAAAAACTGTTTTTT.

V gene TRBV7-8 combines with J gene TRBJ2-1; D is unclear. V was shortened by 3 bases and J by 10 bases, with 10 bases between the two germline ends. CDR1 is SGHVS, CDR2 FQNEAQ, per germline. The CDR3 totals 12 residues. The CDR3 DNA sequence: TGTGCCAGCAGCTTGATCATAGGAGAGCAGTTCTTC. Its translation is CASSLIIGEQFF.

This chain joins TRBV4-1 and TRBJ2-5; TRBD1 is a possible D gene (5 bases). Germline values: CDR1 MGHRA, CDR2 YSYEKL. The germline V and J ends were trimmed by 1 base and 2 bases, with 11 bases remaining between them. The CDR3 loop spans 15 amino acids. CDR3: CASSQGTIGQETQYF. In DNA form, the CDR3 reads TGCGCCAGCAGCCAAGGGACAATTGGGCAAGAGACCCAGTACTTC.

This chain connects TRBV5-1 to TRBJ2-1, with a weak D call TRBD1 (6 bases). The germline V gene has CDR1 SGHRS and CDR2 YFSETQ. CDR3 length: 14 residues. Trimming cost V 1 base and J 9 bases, with 14 bases left between them. Written as DNA, the CDR3 is TGCGCCAGCAGCTTGTCGACAGGCCCTGGTGAGCAGTTCTTC. Amino acids: CASSLSTGPGEQFF. Looking up the rest from reference TRBV5-1 and TRBJ2-1 gives the full variable domain: KAGVTQTPRYLIKTRGQQVTLSCSPISGHRSVSWYQQTPGQGLQFLFEYFSETQRNKGNFPGRFSGRQFSNSRSEMNVSTLELGDSALYLCASSLSTGPGEQFFGPGTRLTVL.

J is TRBJ2-7 and V is TRBV14, with D possibly TRBD1 on 5 matching bases. Germline lookup yields CDR1 SGHDN and CDR2 FVKESK. Trimming shortened V by 4 bases and J by 4 bases, and 14 bases separated the two germline ends. The CDR3 covers 14 residues. CDR3 amino acids: CASSRGPVGYEQYF. CDR3 sequence (DNA): TGTGCCAGCAGCCGGGGCCCGGTAGGGTACGAGCAGTACTTC.

CDR3 protein: CAWSISGTYEQYF. In DNA form, the CDR3 reads TGTGCCTGGAGTATAAGCGGCACCTACGAGCAGTACTTC. The gene calls are TRBV30 and TRBJ2-7; D may be TRBD2 (5 bases). CDR3 size: 13 residues. V lost 2 bases and J lost 2, with 10 bases in between. CDR1 and CDR2 from the germline V gene are GTSNPN and SVGIG (reference sequence).

The V call is TRBV27, the J call TRBJ2-1; TRBD1 or TRBD2 may be the D gene (6 bases each). Germline lookup yields CDR1 MNHEY and CDR2 SMNVEV (reference sequence). The CDR3 totals 17 residues. V lost 7 bases and J 6 bases, leaving 25 bases between the germline ends. The CDR3 nucleotides are TGTGCCAGCACCGATCAAGGCGGGACATTGCTTTCCAATGAGCAGTTCTTC. Its protein is CASTDQGGTLLSNEQFF.

V usage is TRBV7-8 and J usage is TRBJ2-7, with 9 bases aligning to TRBD1. There are 15 residues in the CDR3. Looked up from germline, CDR1 is SGHVS and CDR2 is FQNEAQ. V lost 1 base and J lost 5; bases outside the gene matches: 6. The CDR3 nucleotides are TGTGCCAGCAGCTTAGTAGGGGACAGGGCCCACGAGCAGTACTTC. Translating it yields CASSLVGDRAHEQYF.

V gene TRBV5-1 combines with J gene TRBJ2-1; TRBD2 matches 11 bases. The V gene's germline CDR1 is SGHRS and CDR2 YFSETQ. CDR3 length: 15 residues. Trimming at V came to 9 bases and at J to 0 bases, leaving 5 bases not matched to a gene. The CDR3 spells CATRGLAGSYNEQFF. For the CDR3, the DNA is TGCGCCACGAGAGGACTAGCGGGCTCCTACAATGAGCAGTTCTTC. Filled out from reference TRBV5-1 and TRBJ2-1, the complete variable domain reads KAGVTQTPRYLIKTRGQQVTLSCSPISGHRSVSWYQQTPGQGLQFLFEYFSETQRNKGNFPGRFSGRQFSNSRSEMNVSTLELGDSALYLCATRGLAGSYNEQFFGPGTRLTVL.

CDR3 amino acids: CASSPRQGDGYTF. Here the CDR3 DNA reads TGTGCCAGCAGTCCCCGACAGGGGGATGGCTACACCTTC. This chain joins TRBV6-5 and TRBJ1-2, with TRBD1 identical over 9 bases. After removal of 5 bases from V and 6 bases from J, the junction contained 4 bases not matched to a gene. The CDR3 spans 13 residues. Looked up from germline, CDR1 is MNHEY and CDR2 is SVGAGI.

This chain connects TRBV5-1 to TRBJ2-2, with D possibly being TRBD2 (7 bases). V lost 3 bases and J 6 bases, leaving 12 bases between the germline ends. The germline gives CDR1 SGHRS, CDR2 YFSETQ. This CDR3 spans 14 amino acids. The CDR3 region is CASSSEGGPGELFF. DNA for the CDR3: TGCGCCAGCAGCTCTGAGGGGGGGCCCGGGGAGCTGTTTTTT. Complete variable domain (other parts from reference TRBV5-1 and TRBJ2-2): KAGVTQTPRYLIKTRGQQVTLSCSPISGHRSVSWYQQTPGQGLQFLFEYFSETQRNKGNFPGRFSGRQFSNSRSEMNVSTLELGDSALYLCASSSEGGPGELFFGEGSRLTVL.

This clone turned up a few times. J is TRBJ1-1 and V is TRBV7-9, with D possibly matching TRBD1 (5 bases). V was pared by 1 base and J by 4 bases, with 10 bases between. Germline CDR1 and CDR2: SEHNR and FQNEAQ (reference sequence). The CDR3 consists of 14 residues. This chain's CDR3 is CASSLGSGFTEAFF. The CDR3 DNA sequence: TGTGCCAGCAGCTTAGGGTCAGGGTTCACTGAAGCTTTCTTT.

This sequence joins TRBV11-2 and TRBJ2-1; D gene ambiguous. Germline CDR1 is SGHAT and CDR2 is FQNNGV. Trimming removed 1 base at V and 3 bases at J, with 10 bases between. This CDR3 is 15 amino acids long. In nucleotides, the CDR3 is TGTGCCAGCAGCTTAGGACCAGCAGGCTACAATGAGCAGTTCTTC. Translation gives CASSLGPAGYNEQFF.

The V call is TRBV7-9, the J call TRBJ1-2; the D gene is possibly TRBD1 (5 bases). The V and J ends lost 5 bases and 2 bases respectively, with 24 bases between them. The CDR3 loop spans 18 amino acids. Germline V gene sequence: CDR1 SEHNR, CDR2 FQNEAQ (reference sequence). The CDR3 bases are TGTGCCAGCAGCCTAATACCCAGGCTAAGGGACCCCAACTATGGCTACACCTTC. Translating it yields CASSLIPRLRDPNYGYTF.

CDR3 residues: CASSLRMNTEAFF. The CDR3 nucleotides are TGTGCCAGCAGTTTACGGATGAACACTGAAGCTTTCTTT. The chain combines TRBV27 with TRBJ1-1; D remains unclear. The germline gives CDR1 MNHEY, CDR2 SMNVEV (reference sequence). The CDR3 spans 13 residues. V lost 2 bases and J lost 0, with 4 bases in between.

The J gene is TRBJ2-7, the V gene TRBV7-2; D not certain. Trimming removed 5 bases at V and 2 bases at J, with 13 bases between. CDR3 length equals 14 residues. Germline V CDR1 and CDR2: SGHTA, FQGNSA. The CDR3 sequence: CASSPDYSPYEQYF. CDR3 nucleotide sequence: TGTGCCAGCAGCCCAGATTATAGCCCCTACGAGCAGTACTTC.

This chain uses TRBV30 with TRBJ1-1; possible D gene TRBD1, 5 bases. The V and J ends lost 5 bases and 6 bases respectively, with 10 bases between them. The CDR3 is 11 amino acids. CDR1 is GTSNPN and CDR2 is SVGIG in the germline V gene (reference sequence). The CDR3 reads CAWGQRAEAFF. In DNA, the CDR3 is TGTGCCTGGGGACAAAGGGCTGAAGCTTTCTTT.